This entry is about one TCR beta chain. CDR1 is LNHDA, CDR2 SQIVND, per germline (reference sequence). The CDR3 spans 14 residues. J gave up 9 bases and V 8 bases, and 6 bases lay outside the gene matches. The sample is drawn from a study of blood T cell repertoires in COVID-19. Study context: Spain, Italy and the United States supplied samples that represented acute and convalescent COVID-19. The cDNA or gDNA used as material had been derived from T cells, B-cell-depleted T cells, or PBMCs.

Authors' analysis steps: Amplified reference gene primers provided the basis for estimating nucleated cell counts. The assay was immunoSEQ multiplex PCR, and TCRdb's table has in-frame clones only and misses some. The DNA was the basis for D and trimming; V, J and clone size are from that table. This sample carries some 160,000 clones, around 82% of them seen once, and the ten largest clones take over 4%. The specimen was peripheral blood. The chain links TRBV19 to TRBJ2-1; TRBD2 matches 14 bases. This receptor was obtained from a woman in her forties or fifties with acute or convalescent COVID-19. Written as DNA, the CDR3 is TGTGCCAGTCTGACTAGCGGGGGGGTCGGTGAGCAGTTCTTC. Its protein product is CASLTSGGVGEQFF.